One and the same sample provided the 3 T cell receptor beta chains below, sequenced in a study of T-cell reconstitution after alpha-beta-depleted transplantation in children. For TCRbeta, the library was prepared with unique molecular identifiers. MiXCR, run by TCRdb on the PCR reads, gives a single entry per CDR3 protein. This table holds 400,000 to 550,000 distinct CDR3 sequences, 8% to 11% found once. This specimen was PBMCs, taken before TCRalphabeta/CD19-depleted stem cell transplant. These receptors were obtained from a child under 10 years old with inherited bone marrow failure, due to receive a stem cell transplant.

Only a few counts were recorded for this clonotype. The V call is TRBV7-2, the J call TRBJ2-1; 8 bases map to TRBD1. Per germline, CDR1 SGHTA and CDR2 FQGNSA. The CDR3 spans 20 residues. V lost 0 bases, J lost 3 bases, and 16 bases stayed unmatched. The CDR3 coding sequence is TGTGCCAGCAGCTTAGCCGGACAGGGAGGCCCGATAAGGCACTACAATGAGCAGTTCTTC. Its protein is CASSLAGQGGPIRHYNEQFF.

This clonotype came up many times. The rearrangement joins TRBV5-1 to TRBJ2-4, with D tentatively TRBD1 (5 bases). This CDR3 contains 14 residues. V was cut by 3 bases and J by 2 bases, with 9 bases left in between. Germline V lookup: CDR1 SGHRS, CDR2 YFSETQ. In DNA, the CDR3 is TGCGCCAGCAGCTCAGACAGTTCCAAAAACATTCAGTACTTC. Its translation is CASSSDSSKNIQYF.

This clonotype was picked up many times. This rearrangement joins TRBV25-1 to TRBJ2-6; 7 nucleotides line up with TRBD2. In germline, CDR1 is MGHDK, CDR2 SYGVNS. The length of the CDR3 is 17 residues. With V trimmed by 5 bases and J by 2 bases, 9 bases remained unmatched. The CDR3 nucleotides are TGTGCCAGCAGTCCCCCGGGCGGGGGACCTGGGGCCAACGTCCTGACTTTC. It specifies CASSPPGGGPGANVLTF.